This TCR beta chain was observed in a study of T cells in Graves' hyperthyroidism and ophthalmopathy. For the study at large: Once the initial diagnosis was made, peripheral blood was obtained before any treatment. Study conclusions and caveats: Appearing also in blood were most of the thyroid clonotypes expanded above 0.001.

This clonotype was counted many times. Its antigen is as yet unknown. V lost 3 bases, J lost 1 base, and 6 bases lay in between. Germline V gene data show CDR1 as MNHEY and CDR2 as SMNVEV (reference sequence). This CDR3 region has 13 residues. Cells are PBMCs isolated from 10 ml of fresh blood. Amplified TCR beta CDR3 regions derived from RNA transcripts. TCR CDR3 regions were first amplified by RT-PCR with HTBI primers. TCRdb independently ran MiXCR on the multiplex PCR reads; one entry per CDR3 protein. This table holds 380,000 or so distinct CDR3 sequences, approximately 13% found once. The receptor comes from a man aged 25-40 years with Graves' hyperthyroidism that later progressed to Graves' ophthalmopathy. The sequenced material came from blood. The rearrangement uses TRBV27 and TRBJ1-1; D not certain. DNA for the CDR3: TGTGCCAGCAGTTTTGGCCCGAACACTGAAGCTTTCTTT. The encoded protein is CASSFGPNTEAFF.